This TCR beta chain was identified during a study of cytomegalovirus exposure and HLA in healthy donors. Overall study findings and caveats: Accounts indicate the classifier identified cytomegalovirus status with strong specificity and sensitivity. In a later analysis, a missense DCLRE1C variant was linked to TCR beta V- and J-gene trimming.

A multiplex PCR was run with 60 Vbeta primers and 13 Jbeta primers. Method: immunoSEQ multiplex PCR; TCRdb's copy keeps in-frame clones and lacks some. The table includes more than 90,000 clones, about 76% detected once. In regard to this clone: Its cognate antigen is unknown.

Looked up from germline, CDR1 is MDHEN and CDR2 is SYDVKM. The CDR3 totals 16 residues. V dropped 4 bases and J dropped 0 bases, with 15 bases sitting between them. Sequencing was done on a sample of PBMCs. The TCR comes from a man aged 25-45 years in good health and CMV-seropositive. The gene calls are TRBV28 and TRBJ1-1; D may be TRBD1 (6 bases). In DNA, the CDR3 is TGTGCCAGCAGTTGGGGAGGGGGGGAAATGAACACTGAAGCTTTCTTT. It codes for CASSWGGGEMNTEAFF. Full variable domain (outside the CDR3, taken from reference TRBV28 and TRBJ1-1): DVKVTQSSRYLVKRTGEKVFLECVQDMDHENMFWYRQDPGLGLRLIYFSYDVKMKEKGDIPEGYSVSREKKERFSLILESASTNQTSMYLCASSWGGGEMNTEAFFGQGTRLTVV.